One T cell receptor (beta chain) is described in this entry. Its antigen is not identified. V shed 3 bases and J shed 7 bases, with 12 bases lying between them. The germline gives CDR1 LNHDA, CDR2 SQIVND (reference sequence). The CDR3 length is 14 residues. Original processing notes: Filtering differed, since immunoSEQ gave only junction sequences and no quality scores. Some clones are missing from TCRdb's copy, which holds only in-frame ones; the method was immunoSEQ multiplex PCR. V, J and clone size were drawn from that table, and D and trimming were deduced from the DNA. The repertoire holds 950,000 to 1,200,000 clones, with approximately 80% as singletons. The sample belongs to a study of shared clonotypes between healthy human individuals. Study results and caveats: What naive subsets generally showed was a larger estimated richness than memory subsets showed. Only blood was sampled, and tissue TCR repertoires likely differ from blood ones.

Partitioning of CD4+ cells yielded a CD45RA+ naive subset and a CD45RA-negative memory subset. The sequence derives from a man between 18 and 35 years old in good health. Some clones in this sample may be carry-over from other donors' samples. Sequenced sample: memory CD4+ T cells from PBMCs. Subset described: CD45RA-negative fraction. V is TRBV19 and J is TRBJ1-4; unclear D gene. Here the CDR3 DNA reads TGTGCCAGTAGTATTAACGAGGCCGGTGAAAAACTGTTTTTT. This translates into CASSINEAGEKLFF.